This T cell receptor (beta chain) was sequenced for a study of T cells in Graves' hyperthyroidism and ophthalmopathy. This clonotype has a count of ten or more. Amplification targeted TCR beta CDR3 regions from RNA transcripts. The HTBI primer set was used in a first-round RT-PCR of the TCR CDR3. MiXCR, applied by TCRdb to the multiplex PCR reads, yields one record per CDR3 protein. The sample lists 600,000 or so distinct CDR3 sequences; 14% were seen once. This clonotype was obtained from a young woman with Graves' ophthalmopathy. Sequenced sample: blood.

CDR3 DNA sequence: TGTGCCAGCAGCGAGTGGACTAGCGGGAGTGCAAATGAGCAGTTCTTC. It is translated as CASSEWTSGSANEQFF. V and J are TRBV11-1 and TRBJ2-1, with 13 bases that match TRBD2. The CDR3 is 16 amino acids. Germline loops: CDR1 SGHAT, CDR2 FQDESV (reference sequence). V shed 5 bases and J 7 bases; nucleotides not matched to a gene: 8. Using reference TRBV11-1 and TRBJ2-1 for the parts outside the CDR3, the full variable domain is EAEVAQSPRYKITEKSQAVAFWCDPISGHATLYWYRQILGQGPELLVQFQDESVVDDSQLPKDRFSAERLKGVDSTLKIQPAELGDSAMYLCASSEWTSGSANEQFFGPGTRLTVL.